The clone carrying this T cell receptor (beta chain) was seen a few times. The V gene's germline CDR1 is SGHVS and CDR2 FQNEAQ. V was clipped by 5 bases and J by 2 bases; unmatched bases: 5. CDR3 size: 16 residues. As handled by the study authors: Amplification with reference gene primers provided the estimates of nucleated cell counts. This table comes from immunoSEQ multiplex PCR, and its TCRdb copy is limited to in-frame clones, with some not included. V, J and clone size were drawn from that table, and D and trimming were deduced from the DNA. The sample contains about 200,000 clones, 80% of which appear only once. These data come from a study of blood T cell repertoires in COVID-19.

This TCR came from a woman in her 70s with acute or convalescent COVID-19. The sequenced material came from peripheral blood. This chain connects TRBV7-8 to TRBJ2-2; 10 nucleotides align to TRBD2. The CDR3 nucleotides read TGTGCCAGCAGCCCCCGGACTAGCGGAAACACCGGGGAGCTGTTTTTT. This codes for CASSPRTSGNTGELFF.